This TCR beta chain was sequenced in a study of T cells in Graves' hyperthyroidism and ophthalmopathy. Amplification of TCR beta CDR3 regions used RNA as the template. Using the HTBI primer set, a first-round RT-PCR was run on the TCR CDR3. TCRdb itself ran the multiplex PCR reads through MiXCR, one entry per CDR3 protein. In the table there are hundreds of thousands of distinct CDR3 sequences, around 38% of which are singletons. Trimming left V 5 bases short and J 3 bases short, with 11 bases between. CDR3 length equals 13 residues. The germline CDR1 and CDR2 sequences are GTSNPN and SVGIG (reference sequence).

The TCR comes from a man aged 18-30 years with Graves' hyperthyroidism. Sample: blood. This chain connects TRBV30 to TRBJ1-5; D gene unclear. The CDR3 nucleotides are TGTGCCTGGGCCGACGGCTACAATCAGCCCCAGCATTTT. It codes for CAWADGYNQPQHF.